A single sample gave rise to the 5 T cell receptor beta chains below, sequenced in a study of blood T cell repertoires in COVID-19. The table came from immunoSEQ multiplex PCR; TCRdb's copy has only in-frame clones and leaves some out. The sample has more than 95,000 clones, around 86% seen once. Material for sequencing was peripheral blood. These receptors all stem from a man older than 75 with acute or convalescent COVID-19.

This chain joins TRBV19 and TRBJ1-3; 7 nucleotides align to TRBD1. CDR3 length: 15 residues. Unmatched junction bases numbered 8, after V lost 9 bases and J lost 0 bases. The germline V gene has CDR1 LNHDA and CDR2 SQIVND (reference sequence). The CDR3 here is CASSGGSFSGNTIYF. The CDR3 bases are TGTGCCAGCTCAGGGGGATCCTTCTCTGGAAACACCATATATTTT.

V gene TRBV19 combines with J gene TRBJ2-1; tentative D call: TRBD1 (6 bases). The CDR3 has 15 amino acids. Germline V lookup: CDR1 LNHDA, CDR2 SQIVND (reference sequence). Trimming removed 7 bases at V and 5 bases at J, with 18 bases between. The CDR3 DNA sequence: TGTGCCAGTAACACCTTGGGACACACTAACAATGAGCAGTTCTTC. Translation gives CASNTLGHTNNEQFF.

This chain joins TRBV12-5 and TRBJ2-1; 14 nucleotides align to TRBD2. The CDR3 spans 15 residues. Trimming removed 3 bases from V and 8 bases from J; junction bases left unmatched: 3. Per germline, CDR1 LGHNT and CDR2 FRNRAP. The DNA for the CDR3 is TGTGCTAGTGGTTTCGAGGGACTAGCGGGAGATGAGCAGTTCTTC. It yields the protein CASGFEGLAGDEQFF.

This chain connects TRBV6-1 to TRBJ1-1; D possibly corresponds to TRBD1 (6 bases). The germline CDR1 and CDR2 sequences are MNHNS and SASEGT. Trimming stripped 3 bases from V and 5 bases from J, with 10 bases between. The CDR3 length is 13 residues. CDR3 protein: CASSDRQGTEAFF. The CDR3 coding sequence is TGTGCCAGCAGTGATAGGCAGGGGACTGAAGCTTTCTTT.

This chain connects TRBV4-1 to TRBJ1-4; tentative D call: TRBD1 (5 bases). The CDR3 runs to 16 residues. In germline, CDR1 is MGHRA, CDR2 YSYEKL. The V end lost 1 base, the J end lost 5 bases, and 14 bases lay between the germline ends. The DNA for the CDR3 is TGCGCCAGCAGCCAAGCTGTTGGGGCGTCGAATGAAAAACTGTTTTTT. Its translation is CASSQAVGASNEKLFF.